Following are 18 T cell receptor beta chains from one sample sequenced in a study of cytomegalovirus exposure and HLA in healthy donors. 60 Vbeta and 13 Jbeta primers were used in PCR. Some clones are missing from TCRdb's copy, which holds only in-frame ones; the method was immunoSEQ multiplex PCR. The table includes 200,000 to 250,000 clones, about 89% detected once. Input material: PBMCs. Receptors originate from a woman aged 18-29 years in good health and CMV-seronegative.

The genes are TRBV5-1 and TRBJ2-5; TRBD1 agrees at 9 bases. The CDR3 sequence is 16 residues long. With V trimmed by 4 bases and J by 5 bases, 12 bases remained unmatched. Germline values: CDR1 SGHRS, CDR2 YFSETQ. The CDR3 nucleotides read TGCGCCAGCAGCCCACAAATACAGGGGGCGTGGGAGACCCAGTACTTC. Protein product: CASSPQIQGAWETQYF.

The rearrangement uses TRBV11-3 and TRBJ2-7; 9 positions agree with TRBD1. The V gene end was trimmed by 1 base and the J gene end by 2 bases; junction bases not matched to a gene: 0. This CDR3 spans 14 amino acids. The germline V gene encodes CDR1 SGHNT and CDR2 YENEEA. CDR3 sequence reads: CASSLGDRAYEQYF. The CDR3 DNA follows: TGTGCCAGCAGCTTAGGGGACAGGGCCTACGAGCAGTACTTC.

The chain is built from TRBV27 and TRBJ2-2, with no clear D. Germline V gives CDR1 MNHEY, CDR2 SMNVEV (reference sequence). V lost 1 base, J lost 6 bases, and 15 bases lay in between. The CDR3 is made up of 16 amino acids. CDR3 DNA sequence: TGTGCCAGCAGTTTATATACGCCAGTTGTCTCCGGGGAGCTGTTTTTT. Encoded protein: CASSLYTPVVSGELFF.

In the case of this clone: At one end the junction does not follow the germline gene, possibly because of a read error. This rearrangement joins TRBV7-9 to TRBJ1-2, with D uncertain. Germline loops: CDR1 SEHNR, CDR2 FQNEAQ (reference sequence). This CDR3 comprises 12 residues. This chain's CDR3 is CSSSLASYGYTF. CDR3 DNA sequence: TGTTCCAGCAGCTTAGCGTCATATGGCTACACCTTC.

CDR3 region: CASSLGLWTGRSYEQYF. CDR3 bases: TGTGCCAGCAGCTTAGGTTTATGGACAGGGCGCTCCTACGAGCAGTACTTC. The genes are TRBV11-3 and TRBJ2-7, with TRBD1 matching over 8 bases. V shed 1 base and J 0 bases; nucleotides not matched to a gene: 8. The CDR3 sequence is 17 residues long. From germline, CDR1 is SGHNT and CDR2 YENEEA.

The chain recombines TRBV19 with TRBJ2-6; tentatively, D is TRBD1 (6 bases). Germline CDR1 and CDR2: LNHDA and SQIVND (reference sequence). The CDR3 length is 15 residues. The V end lost 5 bases, the J end lost 1 base, and 9 bases lay between the germline ends. CDR3 DNA sequence: TGTGCCAGTAGTCTCCAGGGGTCTGGGGCCAACGTCCTGACTTTC. Its translation: CASSLQGSGANVLTF.

The chain uses TRBV2 and TRBJ1-5; 10 nucleotides line up with TRBD1. This CDR3 has 16 amino acids. Germline lookup yields CDR1 SNHLY and CDR2 FYNNEI. Losses at the gene ends were 3 bases for V and 2 bases for J; bases not matched to a gene: 4. The CDR3 sequence is CASSEGTGVGNQPQHF. The DNA of the CDR3 is TGTGCCAGCAGTGAGGGGACAGGGGTTGGCAATCAGCCCCAGCATTTT.

The CDR3 reads CATSIGAGGAYEQYF. The CDR3 region has the DNA TGTGCCACCAGCATCGGGGCGGGGGGGGCCTACGAGCAGTACTTC. This sequence joins TRBV15 and TRBJ2-7; TRBD2 matches 9 bases. The germline V gene has CDR1 LNHNV and CDR2 YYDKDF (reference sequence). The J segment lost 2 bases and the V segment lost 4 bases, leaving 6 bases of the junction unmatched. This CDR3 has 15 residues.

V and J are TRBV18 and TRBJ2-1; TRBD2 aligns across 10 bases. Germline trimming cut 5 bases from V and 6 bases from J; bases unmatched to any gene: 7. CDR3 length equals 15 residues. Per germline, CDR1 KGHSH and CDR2 LQKENI. CDR3 amino acids: CASSLASGSINEQFF. DNA of the CDR3: TGTGCCAGCTCATTGGCTAGCGGGAGCATCAATGAGCAGTTCTTC.

This chain connects TRBV27 to TRBJ2-7, with D possibly TRBD1 on 6 matching bases. CDR3 length: 16 amino acids. Per the germline V gene, CDR1 is MNHEY and CDR2 is SMNVEV (reference sequence). Between the trimmed V and J ends, which lost 3 bases and 2 bases, there was a span of 17 bases. CDR3 in DNA: TGTGCCAGCAGTTTTTCCTTGGGGACACAGACCTACGAGCAGTACTTC. Translating it yields CASSFSLGTQTYEQYF.

The chain carries TRBV6-1 and TRBJ1-3, with 9 bases aligning to TRBD1. The CDR3 has 16 amino acids. Trimming took 4 bases from V and 4 from J; bases not matched to a gene: 8. Looked up from germline, CDR1 is MNHNS and CDR2 is SASEGT. The CDR3 bases are TGTGCCAGCAGTGTCGGACAGGGGACAACAGGAAACACCATATATTTT. Amino acid sequence: CASSVGQGTTGNTIYF.

The chain has TRBV5-1 and TRBJ2-1, with 13 bases identical to TRBD2. CDR3 length equals 15 residues. Per germline, CDR1 SGHRS and CDR2 YFSETQ. Trimming took 3 bases from V and 10 from J; bases not matched to a gene: 7. In DNA form, the CDR3 reads TGCGCCAGCAGCTCCGGGACTAGCGGGATCCAAGAGCAGTTCTTC. This sequence encodes CASSSGTSGIQEQFF.

The chain carries TRBV7-2 and TRBJ1-1; perhaps TRBD1 as D (6 bases). This CDR3 contains 13 residues. With 4 bases removed from V and 4 bases from J, the gap between germline ends came to 10 bases. CDR1 SGHTA and CDR2 FQGNSA come from the germline V gene. In DNA form, the CDR3 reads TGTGCCAGCAGCTCGACAGGTATCACTGAAGCTTTCTTT. This sequence encodes CASSSTGITEAFF.

This clone was picked up one time. J is TRBJ1-3 and V is TRBV11-3; D is unresolved. Trimming shortened V by 0 bases and J by 0 bases, and 6 bases separated the two germline ends. The germline gives CDR1 SGHNT, CDR2 YENEEA. The CDR3 sequence is 15 residues long. The CDR3 bases are TGTGCCAGCAGCTTAGACGGTAACTCTGGAAACACCATATATTTT. This translates into CASSLDGNSGNTIYF.

The chain joins TRBV5-1 to TRBJ2-5; TRBD2 is a possible D gene (5 bases). CDR3 length equals 14 residues. In germline, CDR1 is SGHRS, CDR2 YFSETQ. Trimming cost V 6 bases and J 4 bases, with 16 bases left between them. The CDR3 loop reads CASTPGSPGETQYF. CDR3 sequence (DNA): TGCGCCAGCACCCCGGGGAGCCCCGGAGAGACCCAGTACTTC. The variable domain in full, completed from reference TRBV5-1 and TRBJ2-5, reads KAGVTQTPRYLIKTRGQQVTLSCSPISGHRSVSWYQQTPGQGLQFLFEYFSETQRNKGNFPGRFSGRQFSNSRSEMNVSTLELGDSALYLCASTPGSPGETQYFGPGTRLLVL.

The J gene is TRBJ2-5, the V gene TRBV4-3, with 10 bases that match TRBD2. With V trimmed by 1 base and J by 2 bases, 7 bases remained unmatched. The germline gives CDR1 LGHNA, CDR2 YSLEER. The CDR3 contains 17 residues. The CDR3 bases are TGCGCCAGCAGCCAAGCCCAACGACTAGCGGGTCAAGAGACCCAGTACTTC. It encodes CASSQAQRLAGQETQYF.

The J gene is TRBJ2-7, the V gene TRBV5-6, with a possible D match to TRBD1 (5 bases). With 4 bases removed from V and 0 bases from J, the gap between germline ends came to 11 bases. CDR1 SGHDT and CDR2 YYEEEE come from the germline V gene. The CDR3 is made up of 14 amino acids. The CDR3 nucleotides are TGTGCCAGCAGCACAATCAGGGACTCCTACGAGCAGTACTTC. Its translation: CASSTIRDSYEQYF. Full variable domain (outside the CDR3, taken from reference TRBV5-6 and TRBJ2-7): DAGVTQSPTHLIKTRGQQVTLRCSPKSGHDTVSWYQQALGQGPQFIFQYYEEEERQRGNFPDRFSGHQFPNYSSELNVNALLLGDSALYLCASSTIRDSYEQYFGPGTRLTVT.

The chain uses TRBV29-1 and TRBJ2-5; 8 nucleotides line up with TRBD2. V shed 6 bases, J shed 3 bases, and the junction held 9 bases outside the gene matches. The CDR3 consists of 14 residues. CDR1 and CDR2 (germline): SQVTM, ANQGSEA. CDR3 DNA sequence: TGCAGCGTCTCAACCGGGACTAGTAAAGAGACCCAGTACTTC. Translation: CSVSTGTSKETQYF.